The next 26 T cell receptor beta chains were all read from a single sample in a study of PD-L1 blockade in urothelial cancer. Measured with immunoSEQ multiplex PCR; TCRdb has only the in-frame clones, and not every one. The sample holds tens of thousands of clones, around 87% seen once. Documented time point: pretreatment peripheral blood. The sample consisted of PBMCs, taken around atezolizumab (anti-PD-L1) treatment. The receptor source for this set is a man in his sixties with urothelial cancer.

The chain carries TRBV5-1 and TRBJ1-1; a weak D match, TRBD1 (5 bases). Trimming left V 0 bases short and J 4 bases short, with 13 bases between. Looked up from germline, CDR1 is SGHRS and CDR2 is YFSETQ. CDR3 length: 15 residues. The DNA for the CDR3 is TGCGCCAGCAGCTTGGAGGGAGGGAGGGGCACTGAAGCTTTCTTT. It encodes CASSLEGGRGTEAFF.

This clone occurred once. The rearrangement joins TRBV12-5 to TRBJ1-4; D is perhaps TRBD1 (6 bases). Trimming took off 6 bases at V and 5 bases at J, with 28 bases between the two ends. The CDR3 has 19 amino acids. Germline V gene data show CDR1 as LGHNT and CDR2 as FRNRAP. The CDR3 DNA reads as TGTGCTAGTGGCCTCTATCCGGGGGGCCGTTGCCCTACCAATGAAAAACTGTTTTTT. This sequence encodes CASGLYPGGRCPTNEKLFF.

This clone was seen only once. This chain joins TRBV5-6 and TRBJ1-4; 10 nucleotides line up with TRBD1. With 0 bases clipped from V and 10 bases from J, the junction kept 3 bases outside the gene matches. Germline loops: CDR1 SGHDT, CDR2 YYEEEE. The CDR3 covers 14 residues. The CDR3 is CASSLGQGAGKLFF. The CDR3 nucleotides are TGTGCCAGCAGCTTGGGACAGGGGGCCGGAAAACTGTTTTTT.

The chain joins TRBV11-2 to TRBJ2-2; 7 nucleotides line up with TRBD2. CDR1 is SGHAT, CDR2 FQNNGV, per germline. V was clipped by 1 base and J by 5 bases; unmatched bases: 7. The CDR3 is 16 residues long. The CDR3: CASSLGQGGKTGELFF. For the CDR3, the DNA is TGTGCCAGCAGCTTAGGGCAGGGAGGGAAGACCGGGGAGCTGTTTTTT.

The chain combines TRBV10-1 with TRBJ2-3, with D tentatively TRBD1 (6 bases). This CDR3 has 14 amino acids. V was cut by 3 bases and J by 4 bases, with 11 bases left in between. Germline loops: CDR1 WNHNN, CDR2 SYGVQD (reference sequence). CDR3 region: CASSEGGPADTQYF. The CDR3, as DNA: TGCGCCAGCAGTGAAGGGGGACCGGCAGATACGCAGTATTTT.

The chain employs TRBV5-1 and TRBJ2-7; the D gene is possibly TRBD1 (5 bases). The CDR3 has 13 amino acids. CDR1 and CDR2 (germline): SGHRS, YFSETQ. V was shortened by 0 bases and J by 3 bases, with 7 bases between the two germline ends. The CDR3 bases are TGCGCCAGCAGCTTGGTACAGGACTACGAGCAGTACTTC. It specifies CASSLVQDYEQYF.

The J gene is TRBJ2-7, the V gene TRBV18; perhaps TRBD2 as D (5 bases). Per germline, CDR1 KGHSH and CDR2 LQKENI. Trimming cost V 0 bases and J 4 bases, with 13 bases left between them. This CDR3 comprises 15 residues. The CDR3 here is CASSPPRGSSYEQYF. CDR3 in DNA: TGTGCCAGCTCACCACCACGAGGGAGTAGTTACGAGCAGTACTTC.

The genes are TRBV12-5 and TRBJ2-5; D gene uncertain. Germline V gene lookup returns CDR1 LGHNT and CDR2 FRNRAP. CDR3 length: 13 residues. Trimming cost V 5 bases and J 2 bases, with 9 bases left between them. CDR3: CASGPSGQETQYF. CDR3 sequence (DNA): TGTGCTAGTGGTCCCTCGGGTCAAGAGACCCAGTACTTC.

The J gene is TRBJ2-2, the V gene TRBV13; 11 nucleotides line up with TRBD2. Germline V gives CDR1 PRHDT, CDR2 FYEKMQ (reference sequence). V trimming: 0 bases; J trimming: 5 bases; junction bases outside the gene matches: 2. CDR3 length: 16 amino acids. The CDR3 protein is CASSLGTSGSTGELFF. The CDR3 DNA reads as TGTGCCAGCAGCTTAGGCACTAGCGGGAGTACCGGGGAGCTGTTTTTT.

The chain joins TRBV7-2 to TRBJ2-5; 10 bases are a match to TRBD2. V gave up 4 bases and J gave up 2 bases; unmatched junction bases: 13. CDR1 and CDR2 (germline): SGHTA, FQGNSA. This CDR3 has 18 residues. CDR3 sequence: CASSSPRGTSEPQETQYF. CDR3 coding DNA: TGTGCCAGCAGCTCCCCCCGTGGGACTAGCGAACCACAAGAGACCCAGTACTTC.

The V gene is TRBV19, the J gene TRBJ2-3; D might be TRBD1 (6 bases). The V gene's germline CDR1 is LNHDA and CDR2 SQIVND (reference sequence). This CDR3 region has 15 residues. Trimming cost V 5 bases and J 3 bases, with 15 bases left between them. CDR3 sequence: CASSPGHLGTDTQYF. The CDR3, as DNA: TGTGCCAGTAGTCCGGGACACCTTGGGACAGATACGCAGTATTTT.

This chain links TRBV7-8 with TRBJ2-1, with no clear D. This CDR3 is 16 amino acids long. V shed 2 bases and J shed 2 bases, with 13 bases lying between them. Germline CDR1 reads SGHVS; CDR2 reads FQNEAQ. The CDR3 here is CASSLFQRLTYNEQFF. CDR3 DNA sequence: TGTGCCAGCAGCTTATTCCAGCGCCTCACCTACAATGAGCAGTTCTTC.

Remarks on this clone: A junction end diverges from the germline sequence, so it may reflect a read error. V and J are TRBV5-1 and TRBJ2-1, with 13 positions matching TRBD2. The CDR3 runs to 15 residues. From germline, CDR1 is SGHRS and CDR2 YFSETQ. This CDR3 reads CASSWDGLAGDSPVF. The DNA for the CDR3 is TGCGCCAGCAGCTGGGATGGACTAGCGGGAGATTCCCCGGTCTTC.

The chain couples TRBV7-2 to TRBJ2-3, with 9 nucleotides matching TRBD1. The germline gives CDR1 SGHTA, CDR2 FQGNSA. The CDR3 covers 16 residues. The V gene end was trimmed by 5 bases and the J gene end by 7 bases; junction bases not matched to a gene: 13. The CDR3 nucleotides are TGTGCCAGCAGCACCTACCCGGGACAGGGTGGATATACGCAGTATTTT. This translates into CASSTYPGQGGYTQYF.

The chain joins TRBV5-4 to TRBJ2-1; 7 positions agree with TRBD2. Germline trimming cut 0 bases from V and 12 bases from J; bases unmatched to any gene: 6. This CDR3 is built from 13 residues. The germline gives CDR1 SGHNT, CDR2 YYREEE (reference sequence). As DNA, the CDR3 is TGTGCCAGCAGCTTGGCCGAAGGCGGGGGGCAGTTCTTC. Encoded protein: CASSLAEGGGQFF.

The chain recombines TRBV14 with TRBJ2-1, with 10 bases lining up with TRBD2. The CDR3 length is 14 residues. The V segment lost 6 bases and the J segment 6 bases; nucleotides outside the gene matches: 5. Germline CDR1 and CDR2: SGHDN and FVKESK. CDR3 region: CASRASGSSNEQFF. The CDR3 nucleotides are TGTGCCAGCAGGGCTAGCGGGAGCTCCAATGAGCAGTTCTTC.

The J gene is TRBJ2-3, the V gene TRBV13; D gene unclear. V was shortened by 3 bases and J by 0 bases, with 19 bases between the two germline ends. The CDR3 covers 18 residues. Germline assignment: CDR1 PRHDT and CDR2 FYEKMQ (reference sequence). CDR3 nucleotide sequence: TGTGCCAGCAGCTTTCGCGCCCGCAACCCCCCGAGCACAGATACGCAGTATTTT. Translating gives CASSFRARNPPSTDTQYF.

The chain combines TRBV7-9 with TRBJ1-1, with TRBD1 as a possible D gene (6 bases). Germline V gene data show CDR1 as SEHNR and CDR2 as FQNEAQ (reference sequence). The CDR3 is 15 residues long. V gave up 4 bases and J gave up 10 bases, with 22 bases separating them. CDR3 in amino acids: CASSSGGGRVGIAFF. CDR3 coding DNA: TGTGCCAGCAGCTCTGGGGGCGGCAGGGTGGGAATAGCTTTCTTT.

The chain links TRBV15 to TRBJ1-5; D may be TRBD1 (6 bases). V was trimmed by 0 bases and J by 0 bases, leaving 12 bases between them. Germline CDR1 is LNHNV and CDR2 is YYDKDF (reference sequence). This CDR3 comprises 17 residues. The CDR3 DNA follows: TGTGCCACCAGCAGAGACGAAACAGGGTATAGCAATCAGCCCCAGCATTTT. It specifies CATSRDETGYSNQPQHF.

The rearrangement uses TRBV29-1 and TRBJ1-2; no clear D. Germline lookup yields CDR1 SQVTM and CDR2 ANQGSEA. The CDR3 is 12 residues long. V lost 5 bases to trimming and J lost 6 bases, with 13 bases between them. Here the CDR3 reads CSVLSGSDGYTF. CDR3 DNA sequence: TGCAGCGTTTTATCCGGGTCCGATGGCTACACCTTC.

The V and J genes are TRBV4-1 and TRBJ2-7; 7 bases line up with TRBD1. J gave up 4 bases and V 0 bases, and 3 bases lay outside the gene matches. The CDR3 covers 14 residues. Germline CDR1 and CDR2: MGHRA and YSYEKL. CDR3 residues: CASSQETGRYEQYF. Here the CDR3 DNA reads TGCGCCAGCAGCCAAGAGACAGGGCGATACGAGCAGTACTTC.

The rearrangement joins TRBV6-1 to TRBJ2-5, with 10 nucleotides matching TRBD2. Trimming took 3 bases from V and 1 from J; bases not matched to a gene: 2. CDR3 length: 15 residues. Germline values: CDR1 MNHNS, CDR2 SASEGT. Here the CDR3 DNA reads TGTGCCAGCAGTGAGGGACTAGCGATCCAAGAGACCCAGTACTTC. Encoded protein: CASSEGLAIQETQYF.

This clone showed up just once. The chain employs TRBV5-1 and TRBJ2-7, with a weak D call TRBD1 (6 bases). V was cut by 7 bases and J by 1 base, with 15 bases left in between. Germline V lookup: CDR1 SGHRS, CDR2 YFSETQ. CDR3 size: 14 residues. CDR3 loop: CASRTGSGSYEQYF. CDR3 DNA: TGCGCCAGCCGAACAGGGTCGGGTTCCTACGAGCAGTACTTC.

V usage is TRBV7-2 and J usage is TRBJ2-4, with 8 nucleotides matching TRBD1. From germline, CDR1 is SGHTA and CDR2 FQGNSA. The ends lost 5 bases at V and 9 bases at J; junction bases unmatched: 6. There are 13 residues in the CDR3. The CDR3 bases are TGTGCCAGCAGCGGACAGGGATCTAGCATTCAGTACTTC. This codes for CASSGQGSSIQYF.

The genes are TRBV19 and TRBJ2-7, with 8 positions matching TRBD1. Germline V gene sequence: CDR1 LNHDA, CDR2 SQIVND (reference sequence). The CDR3 sequence is 13 residues long. J lost 5 bases, V lost 5 bases, and 5 bases had no gene match. CDR3 DNA: TGTGCCAGTAGTGGGCAGGGGGCCCACGAGCAGTACTTC. This sequence encodes CASSGQGAHEQYF.

The chain combines TRBV12-1 with TRBJ1-1; the D segment call TRBD1 is taken from the table without a DNA check. TRBV12-1 is a documented pseudogene. The CDR3 is 15 amino acids. This chain's CDR3 is CASSFGQPASTEAFF. CDR3 coding DNA: TGTGCCAGCAGCTTTGGACAGCCGGCGAGCACTGAAGCTTTCTTT.